Shown below are 6 T cell receptor delta chains from a single sample sequenced in a study of gamma-delta T cells after stem cell transplantation. TCRdb re-analyzed the RT-PCR reads via CATT. This sample carries about 1,600 delta-chain clones, 5% to 6% of them seen once, and the ten largest clones take 57%. The specimen sequenced was gamma-delta T cells. The receptors here all came from a human donor. It is not recorded whose cells these are; they may come from a transplant donor.

Within the sample, this clone is medium-sized. A far larger clone is one nucleotide away, so this likely arose from a read error. Within the sample, other DNA sequences also encode this same CDR3. V is TRDV1 and J is TRDJ1, with a tentative D call TRDD2 (5 bases). Germline V gene sequence: CDR1 TSWWSYY, CDR2 QGS. Trimming pared 3 bases from V and 0 bases from J, leaving 14 bases between. The CDR3 totals 16 residues. The CDR3 nucleotides are TGTGCTCTTGGGGAGGACCTACGCCGGTACACCGATAAACTCATCTTT. This encodes CALGEDLRRYTDKLIF.

With regard to this clone: The protein recorded in TCRdb matches a much larger clone and deviates from this DNA's translation at residue 12, suggesting a read error; the protein here is obtained by translating the DNA. V gene TRDV1 combines with J gene TRDJ1; D is unresolved. The CDR3 spans 19 residues. The V gene's germline CDR1 is TSWWSYY and CDR2 QGS. V lost 0 bases and J lost 1, with 21 bases in between. The CDR3 reads CALGELYIPRRAITDKLIF. In nucleotides, the CDR3 is TGTGCTCTTGGGGAACTATACATTCCCCGGAGGGCAATCACCGATAAACTCATCTTT.

In regard to this clone: No DNA is shown, since the ends of the CDR3 on it are uncertain; the CDR3 is the one TCRdb lists. This sample includes further DNA sequences coding for the same CDR3. The chain recombines TRAV29/DV5 with TRDJ1; the table's D call TRDD3 went unverified against the DNA. The CDR3 spans 22 amino acids, including both terminal residues. CDR1 is NSMFDY and CDR2 is ISSIKDK in the germline V gene. CDR3 region: CSVLLCSKRDGTGGSHTDKLIF.

This clone occurred a few times. This sequence is one base from a far larger clone and is likely a read error. Different DNA sequences within this sample yield the same CDR3. The chain carries TRDV1 and TRDJ1; tentative D call: TRDD3 (6 bases). Per germline, CDR1 TSWWSYY and CDR2 QGS. CDR3 length: 16 amino acids. CDR3 in amino acids: CALGEWGAPYTDKLIF. As DNA, the CDR3 is TGTGCTCTTGGGGAATGGGGGGCCCCATACACCGATAAGCTCATCTTT.

By share, this clone ranks as medium-sized. A read error is likely here: a far larger clone is one base away. CDR3 DNA sequence: TGTGCCTGTGACCGGCATGAGGCCACTGGGGGATACTACCGGGACACCCGACAGATGTTTTTC. Encoded protein: CACDRHEATGGYYRDTRQMFF. The chain links TRDV2 to TRDJ3, with 12 bases that match TRDD3. Germline V gene lookup returns CDR1 GEAIGNYY and CDR2 EKD. V was clipped by 3 bases and J by 5 bases; unmatched bases: 16. This CDR3 comprises 21 residues.

The chain couples TRDV2 to TRDJ1, with 13 bases aligning to TRDD3. The J segment lost 3 bases and the V segment lost 3 bases, leaving 9 bases of the junction unmatched. The CDR3 has 17 residues. Germline CDR1 and CDR2: GEAIGNYY and EKD. CDR3 DNA sequence: TGTGCCTGTGACTCTGTACTGGGGGATACGGGGGCCGATAAACTCATCTTT. Encoded protein: CACDSVLGDTGADKLIF.